These 25 T cell receptor beta chains share one sample of origin, sequenced in a study of long-term antiretroviral therapy in people with HIV. The run of the v3.0 immunoSEQ assay was at survey level. Some clones are missing from TCRdb's copy, which holds only in-frame ones; the method was immunoSEQ multiplex PCR. The sample gives just over 35,000 clones, around 80% of which show up once; approximately 6.1% is in the top ten. Source: unsorted PBMCs, taken 0.6 years after starting antiretroviral therapy. Receptors originate from a man between 18 and 35 years old with HIV.

The rearrangement uses TRBV7-9 and TRBJ2-3; no definite D call. The germline gives CDR1 SEHNR, CDR2 FQNEAQ (reference sequence). The CDR3 length is 13 residues. The ends were cut back, 1 base at V and 1 base at J, with 3 bases in the middle. CDR3 nucleotides: TGTGCCAGCAGCTTAGGAGGCACAGATACGCAGTATTTT. Translation gives CASSLGGTDTQYF.

In DNA form, the CDR3 reads TGCAGCGTCGAAACAGGAAGCACTGAAGCTTTCTTT. Its protein is CSVETGSTEAFF. The rearrangement joins TRBV29-1 to TRBJ1-1, with TRBD1 as a possible D gene (5 bases). The germline V gene has CDR1 SQVTM and CDR2 ANQGSEA. There are 12 residues in the CDR3. V dropped 6 bases and J dropped 4 bases, with 12 bases sitting between them.

The chain couples TRBV28 to TRBJ2-2, with TRBD1 matching 9 bases. The germline gives CDR1 MDHEN, CDR2 SYDVKM. This CDR3 is 16 amino acids long. The V gene end was trimmed by 7 bases and the J gene end by 1 base; junction bases not matched to a gene: 7. The CDR3 sequence is CASIQQGAVNTGELFF. CDR3 nucleotide sequence: TGTGCCAGCATTCAACAGGGGGCTGTGAACACCGGGGAGCTGTTTTTT.

This chain links TRBV5-1 with TRBJ2-2; D ambiguous. V lost 3 bases and J 1 base, leaving 1 base between the germline ends. The CDR3 runs to 12 residues. Germline loops: CDR1 SGHRS, CDR2 YFSETQ. The CDR3 loop reads CASSWNTGELFF. The CDR3 DNA is TGCGCCAGCAGCTGGAACACCGGGGAGCTGTTTTTT.

V and J are TRBV7-9 and TRBJ2-2, with D possibly matching TRBD2 (5 bases). Germline V lookup: CDR1 SEHNR, CDR2 FQNEAQ (reference sequence). This CDR3 is 14 amino acids long. Trimming shortened V by 5 bases and J by 8 bases, and 15 bases separated the two germline ends. For the CDR3, the DNA is TGTGCCAGCAGCCCCGGACTCCGAGCTGGGGAGCTGTTTTTT. Its protein is CASSPGLRAGELFF.

J is TRBJ2-7 and V is TRBV5-6, with a weak D call TRBD2 (5 bases). The CDR3 spans 11 residues. Trimming stripped 3 bases from V and 10 bases from J, with 11 bases between. Germline V gene data show CDR1 as SGHDT and CDR2 as YYEEEE. In DNA form, the CDR3 reads TGTGCCAGCAGCTGGCGGACTTCACAGTACTTC. Its translation: CASSWRTSQYF. Based on the CDR3 plus reference TRBV5-6 and TRBJ2-7, the full variable domain is DAGVTQSPTHLIKTRGQQVTLRCSPKSGHDTVSWYQQALGQGPQFIFQYYEEEERQRGNFPDRFSGHQFPNYSSELNVNALLLGDSALYLCASSWRTSQYFGPGTRLTVT.

The chain has TRBV4-2 and TRBJ2-2, with 13 bases lining up with TRBD2. Germline-derived CDR1 and CDR2 are LGHNA and YNFKEQ. The CDR3 is made up of 18 amino acids. Unmatched junction bases numbered 8, after V lost 3 bases and J lost 4 bases. CDR3 in amino acids: CASSQLLAGGPGTGELFF. In DNA, the CDR3 is TGTGCCAGCAGCCAGCTACTAGCGGGAGGGCCTGGCACCGGGGAGCTGTTTTTT.

The chain is built from TRBV9 and TRBJ2-1; the match to TRBD2 covers 7 bases. The CDR3 length is 11 residues. Germline CDR1 SGDLS, CDR2 YYNGEE. The CDR3 protein is CASSGYNEQFF. CDR3 coding DNA: TGTGCGTCTAGCGGCTACAATGAGCAGTTCTTC.

The genes are TRBV29-1 and TRBJ2-3; 7 bases are a match to TRBD1. The CDR3 consists of 16 residues. Germline CDR1 reads SQVTM; CDR2 reads ANQGSEA. Unmatched junction bases numbered 17, after V lost 7 bases and J lost 4 bases. The DNA for the CDR3 is TGCAGCGCAAACTCCGGGACAGTAAAAAGGGCAGATACGCAGTATTTT. Its translation: CSANSGTVKRADTQYF.

This chain joins TRBV27 and TRBJ2-2, with 13 bases matching TRBD2. CDR1 and CDR2 from the germline V gene are MNHEY and SMNVEV (reference sequence). The trim removed 7 bases at V and 6 bases at J, leaving 5 bases unmatched. The CDR3 is 15 residues long. DNA of the CDR3: TGTGCCAGCACGGGACTAGCGGGATCCGCCGGGGAGCTGTTTTTT. Its protein is CASTGLAGSAGELFF.

This chain connects TRBV28 to TRBJ2-7; TRBD2 aligns across 9 bases. The CDR3 runs 15 residues. The junction had 8 bases not matched to a gene; V was cut back by 5 bases and J by 3 bases. CDR1 is MDHEN, CDR2 SYDVKM, per germline. This CDR3 is CASSVIAGAVYEQYF. CDR3 bases: TGTGCCAGCAGTGTTATAGCGGGAGCAGTCTACGAGCAGTACTTC.

V gene TRBV6-5 combines with J gene TRBJ1-1; no firm D call. The germline V and J ends were trimmed by 4 bases and 0 bases, with 9 bases remaining between them. This CDR3 comprises 14 residues. CDR1 is MNHEY and CDR2 is SVGAGI in the germline V gene. CDR3 coding DNA: TGTGCCAGCAGTTTCGACACCATGAACACTGAAGCTTTCTTT. Translating it yields CASSFDTMNTEAFF.

The genes are TRBV5-8 and TRBJ2-7, with a weak D call TRBD1 (7 bases). The germline V and J ends were trimmed by 4 bases and 1 base, with 27 bases remaining between them. The CDR3 has 19 amino acids. CDR1 and CDR2 (germline): SGHTS, YDEGEE. CDR3 amino acids: CASSGGTVPIGTESYEQYF. The CDR3 nucleotides read TGTGCCAGCAGCGGCGGGACAGTTCCTATAGGGACGGAGTCCTACGAGCAGTACTTC.

This clone was detected once. The rearrangement links TRBV7-2 to TRBJ2-7; 7 nucleotides line up with TRBD2. The V and J ends lost 1 base and 5 bases, in that order; junction bases with no gene match: 8. Germline CDR1 and CDR2: SGHTA and FQGNSA. CDR3 length: 15 residues. The CDR3 is CASSLGPAGSDEQYF. For the CDR3, the DNA is TGTGCCAGCAGCTTAGGTCCAGCGGGAAGCGACGAGCAGTACTTC.

The chain carries TRBV2 and TRBJ1-1, with D possibly TRBD1 on 6 matching bases. The CDR3 sequence is 14 residues long. Trimming removed 5 bases from V and 0 bases from J, with 10 bases in between. The germline V gene has CDR1 SNHLY and CDR2 FYNNEI. Here the CDR3 reads CASSRGQMNTEAFF. CDR3 DNA: TGTGCCAGCAGTCGCGGACAGATGAACACTGAAGCTTTCTTT.

V usage is TRBV7-6 and J usage is TRBJ2-5; TRBD2 aligns across 10 bases. Germline loops: CDR1 SGHVS, CDR2 FNYEAQ. V was pared by 2 bases and J by 5 bases, with 11 bases of the junction left unmatched. The CDR3 totals 17 residues. This CDR3 is CASSLRGSGRALETQYF. Written as DNA, the CDR3 is TGTGCCAGCAGCTTAAGGGGGAGCGGGAGGGCCTTGGAGACCCAGTACTTC.

In regard to this clone: The sample holds other DNA sequences that translate to the same CDR3. The chain links TRBV11-2 to TRBJ2-7; 10 bases fit TRBD2. This CDR3 contains 14 residues. The germline gives CDR1 SGHAT, CDR2 FQNNGV. V shed 3 bases and J 7 bases; nucleotides not matched to a gene: 6. Here the CDR3 DNA reads TGTGCCAGCAGCTTGGACCTAGCGGGAGTGGAGCAGTACTTC. Its translation: CASSLDLAGVEQYF.

This rearrangement joins TRBV7-2 to TRBJ2-3; a weak D match, TRBD2 (5 bases). Trimming cost V 2 bases and J 4 bases, with 13 bases left between them. CDR1 and CDR2 (germline): SGHTA, FQGNSA. The CDR3 has 15 amino acids. The CDR3 reads CASSLSVGISDTQYF. CDR3 sequence (DNA): TGTGCCAGCAGCTTAAGTGTCGGGATATCAGATACGCAGTATTTT.

The rearrangement uses TRBV5-6 and TRBJ2-7; perhaps TRBD2 as D (6 bases). Germline V gene data show CDR1 as SGHDT and CDR2 as YYEEEE. Trimming shortened V by 3 bases and J by 3 bases, and 13 bases separated the two germline ends. There are 14 residues in the CDR3. CDR3 sequence reads: CASSSIGGFYEQYF. The CDR3 DNA sequence: TGTGCCAGCAGCTCCATTGGGGGGTTCTACGAGCAGTACTTC.

V usage is TRBV7-8 and J usage is TRBJ2-7; D not resolved. V was pared by 1 base and J by 6 bases, with 7 bases between. Germline CDR1 SGHVS, CDR2 FQNEAQ. CDR3 length: 12 residues. CDR3 amino acids: CASSLGGSEQYF. In nucleotides, the CDR3 is TGTGCCAGCAGCTTAGGCGGCAGCGAGCAGTACTTC.

V usage is TRBV5-1 and J usage is TRBJ2-1; D is unresolved. CDR3 length: 15 residues. Between the trimmed V and J ends, which lost 2 bases and 0 bases, there was a span of 9 bases. Germline V gene data show CDR1 as SGHRS and CDR2 as YFSETQ. This CDR3 reads CASSFGGPSYNEQFF. The CDR3 DNA is TGCGCCAGCAGCTTTGGTGGGCCCTCCTACAATGAGCAGTTCTTC.

The V gene is TRBV27, the J gene TRBJ2-7; tentatively, D is TRBD2 (7 bases). Germline values: CDR1 MNHEY, CDR2 SMNVEV (reference sequence). The CDR3 is made up of 14 amino acids. Trimming removed 8 bases at V and 2 bases at J, with 16 bases between. The chain's CDR3 is CASGRGTRAYEQYF. CDR3 nucleotides: TGTGCCAGCGGGAGGGGGACTCGGGCCTACGAGCAGTACTTC.

The rearrangement links TRBV9 to TRBJ1-2; D is unclear. V lost 6 bases to trimming and J lost 0 bases, with 18 bases between them. Germline CDR1 SGDLS, CDR2 YYNGEE. The CDR3 is 16 residues long. The CDR3 sequence: CASTQGSGPSNYGYTF. Here the CDR3 DNA reads TGTGCCAGCACCCAAGGGTCCGGCCCGTCTAACTATGGCTACACCTTC.

V is TRBV28 and J is TRBJ1-4; 8 bases agree with TRBD1. This CDR3 is built from 15 residues. Per the germline V gene, CDR1 is MDHEN and CDR2 is SYDVKM. After removal of 5 bases from V and 4 bases from J, the junction contained 6 bases not matched to a gene. CDR3 DNA: TGTGCCAGCAGTGGACAGGGTCTCAATAATGAAAAACTGTTTTTT. This sequence encodes CASSGQGLNNEKLFF.

Here the CDR3 DNA reads TGCGCCAGCAGCTTGGACCTGGGAGGCTACACCTTC. Translated: CASSLDLGGYTF. The chain has TRBV5-1 and TRBJ1-2; D is undetermined. Looked up from germline, CDR1 is SGHRS and CDR2 is YFSETQ. Trimming cost V 0 bases and J 8 bases, with 8 bases left between them. This CDR3 is built from 12 residues.